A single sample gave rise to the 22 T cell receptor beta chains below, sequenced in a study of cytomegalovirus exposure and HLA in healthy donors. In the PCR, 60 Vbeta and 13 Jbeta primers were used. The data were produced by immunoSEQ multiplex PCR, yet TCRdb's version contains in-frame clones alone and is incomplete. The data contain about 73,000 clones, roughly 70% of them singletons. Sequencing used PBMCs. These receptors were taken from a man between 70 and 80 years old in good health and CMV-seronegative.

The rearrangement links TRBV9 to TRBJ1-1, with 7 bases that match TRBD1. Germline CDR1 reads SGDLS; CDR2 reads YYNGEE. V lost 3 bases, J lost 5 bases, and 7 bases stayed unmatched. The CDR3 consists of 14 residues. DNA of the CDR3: TGTGCCAGCAGCGCACAGACGACAGGGACTGAAGCTTTCTTT. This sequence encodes CASSAQTTGTEAFF.

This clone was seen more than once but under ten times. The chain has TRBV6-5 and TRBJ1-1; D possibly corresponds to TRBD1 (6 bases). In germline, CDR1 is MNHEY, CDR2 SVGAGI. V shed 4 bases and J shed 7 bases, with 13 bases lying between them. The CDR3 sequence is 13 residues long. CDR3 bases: TGTGCCAGCAGTTTCCTTGACAGGAGTGAAGCTTTCTTT. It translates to CASSFLDRSEAFF.

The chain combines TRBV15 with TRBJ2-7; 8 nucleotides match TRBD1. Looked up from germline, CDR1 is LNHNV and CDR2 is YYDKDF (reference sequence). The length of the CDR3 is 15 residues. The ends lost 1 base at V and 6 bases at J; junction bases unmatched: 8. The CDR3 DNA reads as TGTGCCACCAGCAGAGTGACAGGGGCGGAGGTCGAGCAGTACTTC. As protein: CATSRVTGAEVEQYF.

In nucleotides, the CDR3 is TGCAGCGTTGAAAAGTCAGCGGCTGGCTACACCTTC. Amino acids: CSVEKSAAGYTF. The chain carries TRBV29-1 and TRBJ1-2; D is undetermined. The CDR3 has 12 amino acids. CDR1 and CDR2 from the germline V gene are SQVTM and ANQGSEA. Trimming removed 2 bases from V and 7 bases from J, with 11 bases in between.

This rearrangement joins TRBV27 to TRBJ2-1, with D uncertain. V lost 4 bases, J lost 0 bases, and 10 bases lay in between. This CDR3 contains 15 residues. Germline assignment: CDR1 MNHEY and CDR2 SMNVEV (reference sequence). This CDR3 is CASSSGFISYNEQFF. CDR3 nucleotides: TGTGCCAGCAGTTCCGGGTTTATCTCCTACAATGAGCAGTTCTTC.

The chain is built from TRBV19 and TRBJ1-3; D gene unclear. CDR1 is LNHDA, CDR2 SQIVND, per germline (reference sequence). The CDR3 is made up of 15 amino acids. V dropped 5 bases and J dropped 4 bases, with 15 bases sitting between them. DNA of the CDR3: TGTGCCAGTAGTCCCGACTGGTACCTCGGAAACACCATATATTTT. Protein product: CASSPDWYLGNTIYF. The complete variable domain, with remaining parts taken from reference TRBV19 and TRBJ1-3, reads DGGITQSPKYLFRKEGQNVTLSCEQNLNHDAMYWYRQDPGQGLRLIYYSQIVNDFQKGDIAEGYSVSREKKESFPLTVTSAQKNPTAFYLCASSPDWYLGNTIYFGEGSWLTVV.

The DNA of the CDR3 is TGCGCCAGCAGCCAAGAGGCGGTGGGAGCCCAAGAGACCCAGTACTTC. Translated: CASSQEAVGAQETQYF. V is TRBV4-3 and J is TRBJ2-5; D is perhaps TRBD2 (5 bases). The germline V and J ends were trimmed by 0 bases and 1 base, with 12 bases remaining between them. Germline V lookup: CDR1 LGHNA, CDR2 YSLEER. The CDR3 is made up of 16 amino acids.

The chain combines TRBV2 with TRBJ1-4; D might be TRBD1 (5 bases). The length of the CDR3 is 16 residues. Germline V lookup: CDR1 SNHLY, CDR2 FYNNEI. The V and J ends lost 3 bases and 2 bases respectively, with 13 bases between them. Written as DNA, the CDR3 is TGTGCCAGCAGTGAGGGGGGGATAGCGACTAATGAAAAACTGTTTTTT. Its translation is CASSEGGIATNEKLFF. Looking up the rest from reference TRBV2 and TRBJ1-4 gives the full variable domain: EPEVTQTPSHQVTQMGQEVILRCVPISNHLYFYWYRQILGQKVEFLVSFYNNEISEKSEIFDDQFSVERPDGSNFTLKIRSTKLEDSAMYFCASSEGGIATNEKLFFGSGTQLSVL.

CDR3 sequence (DNA): TGTGCCAGTAGTATCCTTGCGCCTACCTACAATGAGCAGTTCTTC. Translated, it gives CASSILAPTYNEQFF. The gene calls are TRBV19 and TRBJ2-1; no clear D. Germline V gene sequence: CDR1 LNHDA, CDR2 SQIVND (reference sequence). This CDR3 contains 15 residues. V lost 3 bases and J lost 2, with 11 bases in between.

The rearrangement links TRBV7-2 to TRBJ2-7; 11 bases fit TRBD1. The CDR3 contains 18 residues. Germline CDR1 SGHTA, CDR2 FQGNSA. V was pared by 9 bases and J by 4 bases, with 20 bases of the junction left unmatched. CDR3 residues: CAREDRGQEASGTYEQYF. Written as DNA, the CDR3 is TGTGCCAGAGAGGACAGGGGGCAAGAGGCTAGCGGGACGTACGAGCAGTACTTC.

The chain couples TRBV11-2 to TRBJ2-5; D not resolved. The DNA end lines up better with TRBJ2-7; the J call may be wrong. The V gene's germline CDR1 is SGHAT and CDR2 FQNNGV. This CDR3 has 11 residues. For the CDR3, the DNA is TGTGCCAGCAGCTTAGTGTCCGAGCAGTACTTC. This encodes CASSLVSEQYF.

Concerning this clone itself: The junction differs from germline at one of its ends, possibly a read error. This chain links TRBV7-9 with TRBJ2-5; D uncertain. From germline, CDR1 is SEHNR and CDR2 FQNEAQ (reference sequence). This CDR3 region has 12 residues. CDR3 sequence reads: CSSSLTEETQYF. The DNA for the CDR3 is TGTTCCAGCAGCTTAACAGAAGAGACCCAGTACTTC.

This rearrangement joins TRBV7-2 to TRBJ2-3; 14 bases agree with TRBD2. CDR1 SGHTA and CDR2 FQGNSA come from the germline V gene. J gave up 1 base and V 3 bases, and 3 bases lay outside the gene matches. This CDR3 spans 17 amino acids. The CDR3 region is CASSLTSGGAGTDTQYF. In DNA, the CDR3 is TGTGCCAGCAGCTTGACTAGCGGGGGGGCGGGCACAGATACGCAGTATTTT.

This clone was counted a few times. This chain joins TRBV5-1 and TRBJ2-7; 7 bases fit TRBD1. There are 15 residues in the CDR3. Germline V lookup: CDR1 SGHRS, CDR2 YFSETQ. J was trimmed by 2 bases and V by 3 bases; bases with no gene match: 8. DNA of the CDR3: TGCGCCAGCAGCTGGACAGGAATGGGTACCTACGAGCAGTACTTC. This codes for CASSWTGMGTYEQYF.

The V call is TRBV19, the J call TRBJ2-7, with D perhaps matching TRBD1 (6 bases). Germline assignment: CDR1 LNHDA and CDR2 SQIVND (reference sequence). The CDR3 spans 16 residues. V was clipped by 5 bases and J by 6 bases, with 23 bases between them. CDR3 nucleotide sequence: TGTGCCAGTAGTCCCCGACGTACAGGGATTAATAGCGAGCAGTACTTC. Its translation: CASSPRRTGINSEQYF.

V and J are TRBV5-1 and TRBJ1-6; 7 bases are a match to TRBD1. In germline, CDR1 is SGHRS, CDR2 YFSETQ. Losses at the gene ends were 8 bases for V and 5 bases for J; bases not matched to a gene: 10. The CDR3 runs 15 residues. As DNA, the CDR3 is TGCGCCAGAAGACAGGGCTCGGAAAATAATTCACCCCTCCACTTT. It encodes CARRQGSENNSPLHF.

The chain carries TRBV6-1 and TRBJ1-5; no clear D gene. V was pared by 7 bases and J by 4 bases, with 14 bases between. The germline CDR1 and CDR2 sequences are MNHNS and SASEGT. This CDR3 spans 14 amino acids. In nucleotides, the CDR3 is TGTGCCAGCACTCTAGAGGGAGGGAATCAGCCCCAGCATTTT. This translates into CASTLEGGNQPQHF.

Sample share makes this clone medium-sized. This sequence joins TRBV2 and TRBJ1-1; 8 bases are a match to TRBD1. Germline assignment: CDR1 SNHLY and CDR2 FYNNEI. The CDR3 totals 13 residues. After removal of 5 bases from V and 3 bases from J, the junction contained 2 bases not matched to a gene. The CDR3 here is CASSYRGYTEAFF. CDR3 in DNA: TGTGCCAGCAGTTACAGGGGGTACACTGAAGCTTTCTTT.

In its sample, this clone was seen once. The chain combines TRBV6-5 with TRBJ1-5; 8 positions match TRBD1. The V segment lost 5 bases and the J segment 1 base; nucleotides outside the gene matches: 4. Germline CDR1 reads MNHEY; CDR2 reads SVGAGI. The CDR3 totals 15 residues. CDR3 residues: CASSRGQVSNQPQHF. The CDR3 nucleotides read TGTGCCAGCAGTCGGGGACAGGTAAGCAATCAGCCCCAGCATTTT.

The CDR3 DNA sequence: TGTGCCAGCAGTTTGGGACTAGCGGGAGCTGATACGCAGTATTTT. Translating it yields CASSLGLAGADTQYF. J is TRBJ2-3 and V is TRBV27, with TRBD2 matching 14 bases. The CDR3 is made up of 15 amino acids. CDR1 is MNHEY, CDR2 SMNVEV, per germline (reference sequence). V lost 3 bases and J lost 6; bases outside the gene matches: 2.

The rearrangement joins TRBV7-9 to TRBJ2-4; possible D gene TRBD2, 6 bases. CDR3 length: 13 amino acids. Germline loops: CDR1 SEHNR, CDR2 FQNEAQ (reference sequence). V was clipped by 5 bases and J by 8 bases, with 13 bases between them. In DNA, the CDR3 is TGTGCCAGCAGCGCGGGACCGCCCGACATTCAGTACTTC. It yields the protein CASSAGPPDIQYF. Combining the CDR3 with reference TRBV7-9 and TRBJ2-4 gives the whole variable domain DTGVSQNPRHKITKRGQNVTFRCDPISEHNRLYWYRQTLGQGPEFLTYFQNEAQLEKSRLLSDRFSAERPKGSFSTLEIQRTEQGDSAMYLCASSAGPPDIQYFGAGTRLSVL.

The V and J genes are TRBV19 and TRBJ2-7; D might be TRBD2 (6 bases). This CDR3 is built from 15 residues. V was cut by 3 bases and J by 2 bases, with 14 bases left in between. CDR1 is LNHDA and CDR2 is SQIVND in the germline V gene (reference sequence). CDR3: CASSILSGGTYEQYF. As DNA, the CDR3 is TGTGCCAGTAGTATTCTGAGTGGCGGGACCTACGAGCAGTACTTC. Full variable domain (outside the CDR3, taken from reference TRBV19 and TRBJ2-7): DGGITQSPKYLFRKEGQNVTLSCEQNLNHDAMYWYRQDPGQGLRLIYYSQIVNDFQKGDIAEGYSVSREKKESFPLTVTSAQKNPTAFYLCASSILSGGTYEQYFGPGTRLTVT.